Following are 30 T cell receptor beta chains from one sample sequenced in a study of cytotoxic CD8 clonotypes in ibrutinib-treated CLL. Sequencing used immunoSEQ multiplex PCR; TCRdb keeps in-frame clones, though not all of them. The table has about 300,000 clones, around 69% seen once. This sample comprised PBMCs, obtained at disease progression, from a patient treated with ibrutinib. Receptor source: a human donor with chronic lymphocytic leukemia.

V is TRBV6-5 and J is TRBJ2-7; either TRBD1 or TRBD2 may supply D (5 bases each). Germline CDR1 and CDR2: MNHEY and SVGAGI. The V and J ends lost 2 bases and 6 bases respectively, with 11 bases between them. This CDR3 has 13 amino acids. CDR3 in DNA: TGTGCCAGCAGTTACGGCCTGAGGGGCGAGCAGTACTTC. It is translated as CASSYGLRGEQYF.

This clone was observed a single time. V gene TRBV7-6 combines with J gene TRBJ2-7, with D maybe TRBD2 (5 bases). The CDR3 has 14 amino acids. V was pared by 1 base and J by 0 bases, with 7 bases between. The V gene's germline CDR1 is SGHVS and CDR2 FNYEAQ. In DNA form, the CDR3 reads TGTGCCAGCAGCTTAGTGGCGGGCTCCTACGAGCAGTACTTC. Residues: CASSLVAGSYEQYF.

This clone has just a few counts. The gene calls are TRBV21-1 and TRBJ2-1; the tabulated D call, TRBD2, remains unverified against the DNA. TRBV21-1 counts as a pseudogene. CDR3 size: 18 residues. The CDR3 sequence is CASSKDRLAGGQYNEQFF. DNA of the CDR3: TGTGCCAGCAGCAAAGATCGCCTAGCGGGGGGGCAATACAATGAGCAGTTCTTC.

V and J are TRBV4-3 and TRBJ2-1; 10 bases match TRBD2. Trimming at V came to 1 base and at J to 12 bases, leaving 9 bases not matched to a gene. The CDR3 contains 15 residues. Per the germline V gene, CDR1 is LGHNA and CDR2 is YSLEER. This chain's CDR3 is CASSQGTSGNLAQFF. As DNA, the CDR3 is TGCGCCAGCAGCCAAGGTACTAGCGGGAACCTGGCGCAGTTCTTC.

Ten or more counts support this clone. J is TRBJ2-1 and V is TRBV10-3, with 11 nucleotides matching TRBD2. The CDR3 spans 13 residues. V dropped 6 bases and J dropped 9; count of bases not matched to a gene: 4. The germline V gene has CDR1 ENHRY and CDR2 SYGVKD. Here the CDR3 DNA reads TGTGCCATCAGACCCGGACTAGCGGGTGAGCAGTTCTTC. Amino acid sequence: CAIRPGLAGEQFF.

This clone was observed once. The V and J genes are TRBV29-1 and TRBJ2-5; no clear D. The CDR3 spans 12 residues. The V gene's germline CDR1 is SQVTM and CDR2 ANQGSEA. V dropped 2 bases and J dropped 7 bases, with 11 bases sitting between them. CDR3 amino acids: CSVERIPGTQYF. Written as DNA, the CDR3 is TGCAGCGTTGAACGGATACCAGGGACCCAGTACTTC.

This sequence joins TRBV19 and TRBJ2-1, with TRBD1 matching 11 bases. Germline V gene data show CDR1 as LNHDA and CDR2 as SQIVND (reference sequence). This CDR3 comprises 15 residues. The J segment lost 8 bases and the V segment lost 3 bases, leaving 6 bases of the junction unmatched. The CDR3 region has the DNA TGTGCCAGTAGTATCGGACAGGGGGCGCAGGATGAGCAGTTCTTC. The encoded protein is CASSIGQGAQDEQFF. Looking up the rest from reference TRBV19 and TRBJ2-1 gives the full variable domain: DGGITQSPKYLFRKEGQNVTLSCEQNLNHDAMYWYRQDPGQGLRLIYYSQIVNDFQKGDIAEGYSVSREKKESFPLTVTSAQKNPTAFYLCASSIGQGAQDEQFFGPGTRLTVL.

V is TRBV7-3 and J is TRBJ2-3; perhaps TRBD2 as D (6 bases). Between the trimmed V and J ends, which lost 5 bases and 6 bases, there was a span of 12 bases. Germline loops: CDR1 SGHTA, CDR2 FQGTGA. The CDR3 consists of 13 residues. CDR3 sequence reads: CASSPAAGDTQYF. The CDR3 bases are TGTGCCAGCAGCCCCGCCGCGGGGGATACGCAGTATTTT.

V is TRBV28 and J is TRBJ2-5; 7 bases are a match to TRBD1. This CDR3 has 13 residues. With 6 bases clipped from V and 0 bases from J, the junction kept 1 base outside the gene matches. CDR1 and CDR2 (germline): MDHEN, SYDVKM. The CDR3 here is CASRQGYQETQYF. The CDR3, as DNA: TGTGCCAGCAGACAGGGGTACCAAGAGACCCAGTACTTC.

On this clone: One base away lies a much larger clone, so this may be a sequencing read error. The rearrangement links TRBV6-1 to TRBJ2-2, with D uncertain. The CDR3 loop spans 12 amino acids. V was clipped by 7 bases and J by 1 base, with 4 bases between them. Per germline, CDR1 MNHNS and CDR2 SASEGT. CDR3 protein: CASIENTGELFF. As DNA, the CDR3 is TGTGCCAGCATTGAGAACACCGGGGAGCTGTTTTTT.

The table lists this clone with a few counts. This chain joins TRBV7-2 and TRBJ2-7; D ambiguous. From germline, CDR1 is SGHTA and CDR2 FQGNSA. The CDR3 runs 12 residues. Trimming shortened V by 4 bases and J by 1 base, and 5 bases separated the two germline ends. The CDR3 protein is CASSSNSYEQYF. The CDR3 nucleotides read TGTGCCAGCAGCTCGAATTCCTACGAGCAGTACTTC.

This chain connects TRBV5-8 to TRBJ1-4; perhaps TRBD1 as D (5 bases). The CDR3 covers 13 residues. Germline CDR1 and CDR2: SGHTS and YDEGEE. The DNA of the CDR3 is TGTGCGGGGACTTCCACAACTAATGAAAAACTGTTTTTT. It specifies CAGTSTTNEKLFF.

The sample holds a few counts of this clone. The V gene is TRBV6-6, the J gene TRBJ2-2; 8 bases line up with TRBD1. Trimming at V came to 6 bases and at J to 1 base, leaving 4 bases not matched to a gene. Germline lookup yields CDR1 MNHNY and CDR2 SVGAGI (reference sequence). This CDR3 has 15 amino acids. As DNA, the CDR3 is TGTGCCAGCAGACTCGACAGGGGGAACACCGGGGAGCTGTTTTTT. Translated, it gives CASRLDRGNTGELFF.

The chain is built from TRBV18 and TRBJ2-2, with D uncertain. This CDR3 is 14 amino acids long. Trimming left V 3 bases short and J 2 bases short, with 7 bases between. Germline V gene lookup returns CDR1 KGHSH and CDR2 LQKENI. This chain's CDR3 is CASSPNKNTGELFF. Written as DNA, the CDR3 is TGTGCCAGCTCACCCAACAAAAACACCGGGGAGCTGTTTTTT.

This chain links TRBV21-1 with TRBJ1-2; TRBD1, the table's D call, lacks a check against the DNA. TRBV21-1 is a documented pseudogene. The length of the CDR3 is 13 residues. The CDR3, as DNA: TGTGCCAGCAGCGGGCTTGATAGCTATGGCTACACCTTC. This sequence encodes CASSGLDSYGYTF.

The chain recombines TRBV21-1 with TRBJ1-5; TRBD1 is the table's D call and was not checked against the DNA. TRBV21-1 is annotated as a pseudogene. The CDR3 has 23 residues. CDR3 protein: CASSNTAQGAWTGCGECNQPQHF. In nucleotides, the CDR3 is TGTGCCAGCAGCAATACGGCTCAGGGGGCATGGACAGGTTGCGGGGAGTGCAATCAGCCCCAGCATTTT.

This chain connects TRBV6-1 to TRBJ2-5, with no clear D. This CDR3 region has 14 residues. Germline V gene data show CDR1 as MNHNS and CDR2 as SASEGT. Between the trimmed V and J ends, which lost 1 base and 1 base, there was a span of 7 bases. In nucleotides, the CDR3 is TGTGCCAGCAGTGAAGGGGGAATCCAAGAGACCCAGTACTTC. It yields the protein CASSEGGIQETQYF.

The chain employs TRBV27 and TRBJ2-7; 7 bases fit TRBD1. J gave up 1 base and V 6 bases, and 6 bases lay outside the gene matches. CDR1 and CDR2 from the germline V gene are MNHEY and SMNVEV (reference sequence). This CDR3 region has 14 residues. In DNA, the CDR3 is TGTGCCAGCAGCCGGACAGGTTATTCCTACGAGCAGTACTTC. Amino acids: CASSRTGYSYEQYF.

The chain recombines TRBV29-1 with TRBJ1-2, with unresolved D. This CDR3 is 13 amino acids long. V lost 5 bases to trimming and J lost 6 bases, with 16 bases between them. Germline values: CDR1 SQVTM, CDR2 ANQGSEA. As DNA, the CDR3 is TGCAGCGTTTTTCCCGGGATTCAAGATGGCTACACCTTC. The encoded protein is CSVFPGIQDGYTF.

The J gene is TRBJ2-1, the V gene TRBV5-4; D is unclear. Between the trimmed V and J ends, which lost 5 bases and 6 bases, there was a span of 18 bases. This CDR3 is built from 15 residues. Germline loops: CDR1 SGHNT, CDR2 YYREEE (reference sequence). The CDR3 DNA reads TGTGCCAGCAGGAAAGGTAACCCAACGCCCAATGAGCAGTTCTTC. Its translation is CASRKGNPTPNEQFF.

This clone has only a few counts. This chain joins TRBV27 and TRBJ2-2; tentatively, D is TRBD2 (6 bases). V gave up 3 bases and J gave up 4 bases, with 12 bases separating them. The CDR3 extends over 15 amino acids. Germline loops: CDR1 MNHEY, CDR2 SMNVEV (reference sequence). CDR3 DNA sequence: TGTGCCAGCAGTTTCTCCGGGGGAGCCACCGGGGAGCTGTTTTTT. Translation gives CASSFSGGATGELFF.

This clone was detected once. This sequence joins TRBV15 and TRBJ2-3; TRBD2 might be the D (6 bases). Germline CDR1 is LNHNV and CDR2 is YYDKDF (reference sequence). The CDR3 contains 19 residues. The V end lost 5 bases, the J end lost 6 bases, and 30 bases lay between the germline ends. Written as DNA, the CDR3 is TGTGCCACCAGCGGAAGTGGTAGCGGTGACCCCGTGGGGCGGGATACGCAGTATTTT. Its translation is CATSGSGSGDPVGRDTQYF.

This clone was observed a few times. The chain has TRBV2 and TRBJ2-7; 7 nucleotides align to TRBD1. The V gene's germline CDR1 is SNHLY and CDR2 FYNNEI. The junction had 11 bases not matched to a gene; V was cut back by 6 bases and J by 3 bases. CDR3 length: 15 residues. The CDR3 DNA is TGTGCCAGCAGGAGGCCGGGACAGCGAGACTACGAGCAGTACTTC. It yields the protein CASRRPGQRDYEQYF.

CDR3 DNA sequence: TGTGCCAGCAGTAAACAGTACGAGCAGTACTTC. It specifies CASSKQYEQYF. J is TRBJ2-7 and V is TRBV6-5; D is undetermined. This CDR3 region has 11 residues. Trimming left V 5 bases short and J 4 bases short, with 6 bases between. The germline gives CDR1 MNHEY, CDR2 SVGAGI.

The J gene is TRBJ2-7, the V gene TRBV10-3; possibly TRBD1 or TRBD2 for D (5 bases each). V gave up 6 bases and J gave up 2 bases, with 20 bases separating them. This CDR3 is built from 16 residues. Germline CDR1 ENHRY, CDR2 SYGVKD. CDR3 in DNA: TGTGCCATCAGGAACCAGGGAGCAGACTCCCCCTACGAGCAGTACTTC. This codes for CAIRNQGADSPYEQYF.

The chain carries TRBV11-2 and TRBJ2-7; D perhaps matches TRBD2 (8 bases). V lost 5 bases and J 6 bases, leaving 20 bases between the germline ends. The CDR3 length is 15 residues. Per the germline V gene, CDR1 is SGHAT and CDR2 is FQNNGV. DNA of the CDR3: TGTGCCAGCAGCACCCTCGGGAGGGGGCTAGGCGAGCAGTACTTC. It translates to CASSTLGRGLGEQYF.

The chain has TRBV10-3 and TRBJ1-5; no clear D. V lost 3 bases and J lost 0, with 6 bases in between. The CDR3 covers 14 residues. CDR1 is ENHRY, CDR2 SYGVKD, per germline. CDR3 protein: CAISETNSNQPQHF. The CDR3 DNA reads TGTGCCATCAGTGAAACGAATAGCAATCAGCCCCAGCATTTT.

This sequence joins TRBV7-6 and TRBJ2-5, with D possibly being TRBD2 (6 bases). The CDR3 covers 14 residues. Trimming stripped 5 bases from V and 5 bases from J, with 15 bases between. The V gene's germline CDR1 is SGHVS and CDR2 FNYEAQ. The CDR3, as DNA: TGTGCCAGCAGCCCCGGGACTCCGGGGGAGACCCAGTACTTC. Protein sequence: CASSPGTPGETQYF.

This clone showed up just once. The sample holds other DNA sequences that translate to the same CDR3. This chain joins TRBV28 and TRBJ2-3; maybe TRBD1 (6 bases). V was pared by 6 bases and J by 1 base, with 11 bases between. Looked up from germline, CDR1 is MDHEN and CDR2 is SYDVKM. The CDR3 totals 14 residues. CDR3 sequence: CASRRGGGTDTQYF. In DNA form, the CDR3 reads TGTGCCAGCAGGCGAGGGGGAGGCACAGATACGCAGTATTTT.

This clone turned up a few times. The same CDR3 is also encoded by other DNA sequences in this sample. This chain links TRBV18 with TRBJ2-1; 9 bases match TRBD2. CDR1 is KGHSH and CDR2 is LQKENI in the germline V gene. The CDR3 is 15 amino acids. Germline trimming cut 2 bases from V and 3 bases from J; bases unmatched to any gene: 2. CDR3 in DNA: TGTGCCAGCTCACCAAGACTAGCGGACTACAATGAGCAGTTCTTC. It translates to CASSPRLADYNEQFF. The complete variable domain, with remaining parts taken from reference TRBV18 and TRBJ2-1, reads NAGVMQNPRHLVRRRGQEARLRCSPMKGHSHVYWYRQLPEEGLKFMVYLQKENIIDESGMPKERFSAEFPKEGPSILRIQQVVRGDSAAYFCASSPRLADYNEQFFGPGTRLTVL.